The next 21 T cell receptor beta chains were all read from a single sample in a study of blood T cell repertoires in COVID-19. Here immunoSEQ multiplex PCR was the method, and the copy in TCRdb shows in-frame clones only, minus some. The sample has 150,000 to 200,000 clones, about 82% seen once. The sequencing sample was made of peripheral blood. The source of these receptors is a woman aged 25 to 39 with acute or convalescent COVID-19.

This rearrangement joins TRBV27 to TRBJ1-2, with D hard to call. The CDR3 consists of 14 residues. Trimming stripped 7 bases from V and 8 bases from J, with 20 bases between. Per the germline V gene, CDR1 is MNHEY and CDR2 is SMNVEV (reference sequence). The CDR3 nucleotides read TGTGCCAGCAAAAACTGGGCGGAGGCTGGGGGCTACACCTTC. This codes for CASKNWAEAGGYTF.

The chain uses TRBV7-8 and TRBJ2-7; D possibly corresponds to TRBD2 (5 bases). This CDR3 region has 14 residues. Trimming removed 5 bases at V and 3 bases at J, with 14 bases between. Looked up from germline, CDR1 is SGHVS and CDR2 is FQNEAQ. CDR3 protein: CASSPTGNFYEQYF. The CDR3 DNA reads as TGTGCCAGCAGCCCGACCGGGAATTTCTACGAGCAGTACTTC. The entire variable domain, with the rest obtained from reference TRBV7-8 and TRBJ2-7, is as follows: GAGVSQSPRYKVAKRGQDVALRCDPISGHVSLFWYQQALGQGPEFLTYFQNEAQLDKSGLPSDRFFAERPEGSVSTLKIQRTQQEDSAVYLCASSPTGNFYEQYFGPGTRLTVT.

This chain connects TRBV3-1 (or the pseudogene TRBV3-2) to TRBJ2-7, with D possibly being TRBD2 (6 bases). This CDR3 spans 11 amino acids. V was cut by 3 bases and J by 12 bases, with 12 bases left in between. Germline V gene data show CDR1 as LGHDT and CDR2 as YNNKEL (reference sequence). CDR3 residues: CASSQVTSMYF. The CDR3 nucleotides are TGTGCCAGCAGCCAGGTCACTAGCATGTACTTC.

The CDR3 bases are TGTGCCAGCAGTGTAGCGGGGGGCCTGACAGATACGCAGTATTTT. Translating gives CASSVAGGLTDTQYF. This chain uses TRBV7-3 with TRBJ2-3, with TRBD2 matching over 10 bases. Germline loops: CDR1 SGHTA, CDR2 FQGTGA. The ends lost 6 bases at V and 3 bases at J; junction bases unmatched: 6. The CDR3 spans 15 residues.

The chain's CDR3 is CASSLTRQGVRNTEAFF. CDR3 bases: TGCGCCAGCAGCTTAACCAGACAGGGTGTAAGAAACACTGAAGCTTTCTTT. The chain carries TRBV5-1 and TRBJ1-1, with 7 bases aligning to TRBD1. The CDR3 extends over 17 amino acids. Looked up from germline, CDR1 is SGHRS and CDR2 is YFSETQ. The V gene end was trimmed by 2 bases and the J gene end by 2 bases; junction bases not matched to a gene: 12.

J is TRBJ2-2 and V is TRBV7-2; the match to TRBD2 covers 9 bases. V trimming: 8 bases; J trimming: 1 base; junction bases outside the gene matches: 8. The CDR3 has 16 amino acids. Germline CDR1 SGHTA, CDR2 FQGNSA. CDR3 DNA: TGTGCCAGCCGTGTAGCGGGGGCCCTGAACACCGGGGAGCTGTTTTTT. Protein sequence: CASRVAGALNTGELFF. The full variable domain, with the rest looked up from reference TRBV7-2 and TRBJ2-2, is GAGVSQSPSNKVTEKGKDVELRCDPISGHTALYWYRQSLGQGLEFLIYFQGNSAPDKSGLPSDRFSAERTGGSVSTLTIQRTQQEDSAVYLCASRVAGALNTGELFFGEGSRLTVL.

The genes are TRBV28 and TRBJ2-7; 9 nucleotides align to TRBD1. V shed 4 bases, J shed 6 bases, and the junction held 4 bases outside the gene matches. Germline loops: CDR1 MDHEN, CDR2 SYDVKM. The CDR3 extends over 13 amino acids. DNA for the CDR3: TGTGCCAGCAGTTGGGACAGGGTCGGCGAGCAGTACTTC. It codes for CASSWDRVGEQYF.

The genes are TRBV6-2 or TRBV6-3 and TRBJ1-6; no firm D call. The CDR3 is 13 residues long. Germline V gives CDR1 MNHEY, CDR2 SVGEGT. Trimming left V 0 bases short and J 14 bases short, with 11 bases between. CDR3 in amino acids: CASSYSPREALHF. CDR3 nucleotide sequence: TGTGCCAGCAGTTACTCGCCACGCGAAGCCCTCCACTTT.

This chain joins TRBV5-1 and TRBJ1-2, with 7 bases identical to TRBD1. Germline V CDR1 and CDR2: SGHRS, YFSETQ. V lost 5 bases and J lost 4; bases outside the gene matches: 5. The CDR3 totals 13 residues. DNA for the CDR3: TGCGCCAGCAGTCCACAGGGGACCTATGGCTACACCTTC. Protein: CASSPQGTYGYTF.

CDR3 DNA sequence: TGCGCCAGCAGCACGGGAGGGGCCGGGGAGCTGTTTTTT. It codes for CASSTGGAGELFF. The chain combines TRBV10-1 with TRBJ2-2; 8 bases align to TRBD2. V trimming: 6 bases; J trimming: 6 bases; junction bases outside the gene matches: 3. The CDR3 totals 13 residues. Germline loops: CDR1 WNHNN, CDR2 SYGVQD (reference sequence).

A single count supports this clone. J is TRBJ1-1 and V is TRBV3-1 (or the pseudogene TRBV3-2); perhaps TRBD1 as D (6 bases). The CDR3 length is 14 residues. CDR1 is LGHDT, CDR2 YNNKEL, per germline (reference sequence). Between the trimmed V and J ends, which lost 2 bases and 5 bases, there was a span of 12 bases. The CDR3 DNA reads as TGTGCCAGCAGCCAACGGGGGGCGGTTACTGAAGCTTTCTTT. Amino acid sequence: CASSQRGAVTEAFF.

J is TRBJ1-4 and V is TRBV5-4; 7 bases line up with TRBD1. The J segment lost 8 bases and the V segment lost 5 bases, leaving 18 bases of the junction unmatched. The CDR3 consists of 17 residues. Germline-derived CDR1 and CDR2 are SGHNT and YYREEE (reference sequence). This CDR3 is CASSSGTAVLLGEKLFF. The CDR3 DNA follows: TGTGCCAGCAGTTCCGGGACAGCGGTTTTGCTAGGGGAAAAACTGTTTTTT.

The V gene is TRBV6-5, the J gene TRBJ1-2, with 8 bases matching TRBD1. This CDR3 has 15 amino acids. CDR1 MNHEY and CDR2 SVGAGI come from the germline V gene. J gave up 8 bases and V 2 bases, and 10 bases lay outside the gene matches. CDR3 DNA sequence: TGTGCCAGCAGTTACCAACTTACAGGGGGTAGCGGCTACACCTTC. Protein: CASSYQLTGGSGYTF.

The gene calls are TRBV5-6 and TRBJ1-3, with a tentative D call TRBD1 (5 bases). V lost 0 bases to trimming and J lost 8 bases, with 9 bases between them. CDR1 is SGHDT and CDR2 is YYEEEE in the germline V gene. This CDR3 has 13 amino acids. The CDR3 protein is CASSLARGDTIYF. CDR3 bases: TGTGCCAGCAGCTTGGCTCGGGGGGACACCATATATTTT.

V and J are TRBV2 and TRBJ2-1, with TRBD2 matching 16 bases. J was trimmed by 0 bases and V by 1 base; bases with no gene match: 3. Germline CDR1 is SNHLY and CDR2 is FYNNEI. The CDR3 sequence is 19 residues long. CDR3: CASSEEGLAGGSSYNEQFF. The CDR3 coding sequence is TGTGCCAGCAGTGAAGAGGGACTAGCGGGAGGGAGCTCCTACAATGAGCAGTTCTTC.

This clone was observed once. The chain links TRBV19 to TRBJ1-3; D remains ambiguous. Germline V gene sequence: CDR1 LNHDA, CDR2 SQIVND (reference sequence). The CDR3 covers 14 residues. The V and J ends lost 2 bases and 2 bases respectively, with 7 bases between them. This chain's CDR3 is CASSISRAGNTIYF. The CDR3 DNA reads as TGTGCCAGTAGTATATCGAGAGCTGGAAACACCATATATTTT.

This chain's CDR3 is CAISESAGGSKTEAFF. The CDR3 region has the DNA TGTGCCATCAGTGAGTCGGCAGGAGGGAGTAAGACTGAAGCTTTCTTT. This chain connects TRBV10-3 to TRBJ1-1; no firm D call. This CDR3 region has 16 residues. Trimming stripped 0 bases from V and 5 bases from J, with 16 bases between. CDR1 ENHRY and CDR2 SYGVKD come from the germline V gene.

In this sample, this clone turned up once. The chain is built from TRBV21-1 and TRBJ2-4; the table names TRBD2, a call not compared with the DNA. TRBV21-1 is assigned pseudogene status. The CDR3 is 17 residues long. In nucleotides, the CDR3 is TGTGCCAGCAGCACCGAGGCTCCGTCTATAGCCAAAAACATTCAGTACTTC. The encoded protein is CASSTEAPSIAKNIQYF.

A note on this clone: A read error may produce the germline difference seen at one junction end. The rearrangement links TRBV27 to TRBJ2-2, with TRBD2 as a possible D gene (6 bases). CDR1 is MNHEY and CDR2 is SMNVEV in the germline V gene (reference sequence). The CDR3 length is 15 residues. Here the CDR3 DNA reads TGTGCCAGCAATTTATCCGGGAGCGGTACCGGGGAGCTGTTTTTT. This gives the protein CASNLSGSGTGELFF.

The gene calls are TRBV29-1 and TRBJ1-2; the match to TRBD1 covers 8 bases. The CDR3 has 13 amino acids. Germline V gene data show CDR1 as SQVTM and CDR2 as ANQGSEA. The V segment lost 6 bases and the J segment 3 bases; nucleotides outside the gene matches: 6. The CDR3 DNA sequence: TGCAGCGTACCTACAGGGGGGTACTATGGCTACACCTTC. Translation: CSVPTGGYYGYTF.

The genes are TRBV5-6 and TRBJ2-3; unclear D gene. The CDR3 sequence is 14 residues long. From germline, CDR1 is SGHDT and CDR2 YYEEEE. V shed 0 bases and J shed 5 bases, with 10 bases lying between them. The CDR3 region is CASSLGLGGDTQYF. The CDR3 nucleotides read TGTGCCAGCAGCTTGGGGCTAGGTGGAGATACGCAGTATTTT.